This record looks at one T cell receptor (beta chain) sequence and its context. This entry is derived from a study of blood T cell repertoires in COVID-19. Overall study: Acute and convalescent COVID-19 specimens originated in the United States, Italy and Spain. From T cells, B-cell-depleted T cells, or PBMCs came the material, which was cDNA or gDNA.

Trimming at V came to 4 bases and at J to 11 bases, leaving 7 bases not matched to a gene. The V gene's germline CDR1 is KGHSH and CDR2 LQKENI. This CDR3 comprises 14 residues. Authors' processing steps: How many nucleated cells were present was estimated from reference gene primer amplification. TCRdb's copy holds only in-frame clones and misses some; the assay was immunoSEQ multiplex PCR. Clone size and V and J calls were adopted from that table, with D and trimming inferred from the DNA. The table shows some 89,000 clones, with roughly 90% occurring only once. Material for sequencing was peripheral blood. V gene TRBV18 combines with J gene TRBJ1-6; TRBD1 agrees at 8 bases. This receptor was taken from a man in his fifties or sixties with acute or convalescent COVID-19. The DNA for the CDR3 is TGTGCCAGCTCACGGAACAGGGGGGAGACACCCCTCCACTTT. Translated: CASSRNRGETPLHF.